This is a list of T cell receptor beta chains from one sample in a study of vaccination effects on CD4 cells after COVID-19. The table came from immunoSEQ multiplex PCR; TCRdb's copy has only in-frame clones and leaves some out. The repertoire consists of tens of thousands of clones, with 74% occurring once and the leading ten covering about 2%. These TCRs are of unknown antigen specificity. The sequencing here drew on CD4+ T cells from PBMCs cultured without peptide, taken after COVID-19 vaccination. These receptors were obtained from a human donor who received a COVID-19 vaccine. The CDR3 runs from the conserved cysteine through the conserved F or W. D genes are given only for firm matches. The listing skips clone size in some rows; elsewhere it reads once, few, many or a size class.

CDR3nt: TGTGCCAGCAGCCAAGAAGCACAGGGGGACGGCTACACCTTC; CDR3aa: CASSQEAQGDGYTF; j_gene: TRBJ1-2; d_gene: TRBD1; abundance: .; v_gene: TRBV4-2
CDR3nt: TGTGCCAGCAGCTTCGGACTGAACACTGAAGCTTTCTTT; CDR3aa: CASSFGLNTEAFF; j_gene: TRBJ1-1; d_gene: .; abundance: .; v_gene: TRBV9
CDR3nt: TGTGCCAGCAGACAGGGCGGTGAAAAACTGTTTTTT; CDR3aa: CASRQGGEKLFF; j_gene: TRBJ1-4; d_gene: .; abundance: .; v_gene: TRBV27
CDR3nt: TGTGCCTGGAGTGCGAAGACCGCGACTGAAGCTTTCTTT; CDR3aa: CAWSAKTATEAFF; j_gene: TRBJ1-1; d_gene: .; abundance: .; v_gene: TRBV30
CDR3nt: TGTGCCACCAGTGATCCCAGCGGGGGGGCGGTAGATACGCAGTATTTT; CDR3aa: CATSDPSGGAVDTQYF; j_gene: TRBJ2-3; d_gene: TRBD2; abundance: .; v_gene: TRBV24-1
CDR3nt: TGTGCCAGCAGCTTACTCGGACGGGACCAAGAGACCCAGTACTTC; CDR3aa: CASSLLGRDQETQYF; j_gene: TRBJ2-5; d_gene: .; abundance: .; v_gene: TRBV11-2
CDR3nt: TGTGCCAGCAGCCTCGATGAGCACACTGAAGCTTTCTTT; CDR3aa: CASSLDEHTEAFF; j_gene: TRBJ1-1; d_gene: .; abundance: few; v_gene: TRBV7-8
CDR3nt: TGTGCCAGTAGTATGGGGGACAGGGTGAACACTGAAGCTTTCTTT; CDR3aa: CASSMGDRVNTEAFF; j_gene: TRBJ1-1; d_gene: TRBD1; abundance: once; v_gene: TRBV19
CDR3nt: TGCGCCAGCAGCTTGTCCGGGACTAGGGGCACAGATACGCAGTATTTT; CDR3aa: CASSLSGTRGTDTQYF; j_gene: TRBJ2-3; d_gene: TRBD2; abundance: .; v_gene: TRBV5-1
CDR3nt: TGCGCCAGCAGCCTGGCAGGGGGACCAGGTGAAAAACTGTTTTTT; CDR3aa: CASSLAGGPGEKLFF; j_gene: TRBJ1-4; d_gene: TRBD1; abundance: .; v_gene: TRBV5-1
CDR3nt: TGTGCCAGCTCACCACCACACAGGGCCCATGAAAAACTGTTTTTT; CDR3aa: CASSPPHRAHEKLFF; j_gene: TRBJ1-4; d_gene: .; abundance: .; v_gene: TRBV18
CDR3nt: TGTGCCAGCAGCTCAGATACAGATACGCAGTATTTT; CDR3aa: CASSSDTDTQYF; j_gene: TRBJ2-3; d_gene: .; abundance: few; v_gene: TRBV12-3/TRBV12-4